The T cell receptor (beta chain) under discussion was sequenced for a study of T cell repertoires in cytomegalovirus infection (dated by TCRdb to between 2018 and 2021). Notes on the research overall: Donor HLA type was relevant to the analysis, because carriage of CMV infection together with the matching HLA type was indicated by public TCR beta signatures. What the work shows at the level of the full study, not this receptor alone: The ex vivo response was dominated by HLA-C-restricted CMV-specific TCR beta clonotypes, and the single most frequent clonotype in two of eight donors was supplied by these HLA-C-restricted clonotypes. In both this cohort and an independent cohort of 352 donors, the cumulative frequency of public TCR beta family members distinguished carriers of CMV infection plus the relevant HLA type.

This clonotype has more than one count but fewer than ten. Which antigen it targets is not known. Nothing much larger sits one base from this clone, and base qualities are not available. The instrument given in TCRdb is Illumina HiSeq 1500. Through fastp at Q25 and MiXCR, TCRdb rebuilt clones from the public reads, retaining in-frame beta chains. Merged by CDR3 protein, the rows form single entries marked with the most common genes and DNA. The sample table holds about 130,000 distinct CDR3 sequences, of which about 24% were seen once. 30% to 40% of the sample belongs to the ten largest clones. V drops 3 bases and J drops 0 bases, leaving 5 bases in between. Its CDR3 holds 13 amino acids, cysteine through phenylalanine. The entry retains the CDR3 DNA only, 39 bases that are in frame from base 1. Taken from the germline V gene (reference sequence), the CDR1 and CDR2 loops are MNHEY and SMNVEV.

Sequenced input: PBMCs, sequenced either directly or after in vitro stimulation (not recorded which). Rearrangement joined TRBV27 to TRBJ1-2; the D gene cannot be resolved reliably. The receptor was derived from a human donor in good health (CMV status not recorded). Some clones in this sample may be carry-over from other donors' samples. The DNA reads TGTGCCAGCAGTTTCAGAGCTAACTATGGCTACACCTTC. Translation gives CASSFRANYGYTF.